Below are 17 T cell receptor beta chains sequenced from a single sample in a study of blood T cells in healthy people across ages. It was with a sample-barcoded 5' primer and a J-beta primer mix that a second PCR of about 6 to 11 cycles was run. TCRdb used MiXCR to reprocess the 5' RACE reads, holding one entry per CDR3 protein. This table holds hundreds of thousands of distinct CDR3 sequences, approximately 30% found once. Sequenced material: blood. These receptors were obtained from an elderly woman in good health.

The chain couples TRBV7-2 to TRBJ2-3; 9 bases align to TRBD2. Looked up from germline, CDR1 is SGHTA and CDR2 is FQGNSA. V lost 2 bases and J lost 5; bases outside the gene matches: 11. The CDR3 extends over 17 amino acids. DNA of the CDR3: TGTGCCAGCAGCTTACACGTTGCGGGAGGGCCTGGAGATACGCAGTATTTT. Translating it yields CASSLHVAGGPGDTQYF. The full variable domain, its missing parts supplied by reference TRBV7-2 and TRBJ2-3, is GAGVSQSPSNKVTEKGKDVELRCDPISGHTALYWYRQSLGQGLEFLIYFQGNSAPDKSGLPSDRFSAERTGGSVSTLTIQRTQQEDSAVYLCASSLHVAGGPGDTQYFGPGTRLTVL.

At least ten counts were recorded for this clonotype. V is TRBV7-2 and J is TRBJ2-3; D is undetermined. This CDR3 is built from 14 residues. Trimming left V 4 bases short and J 2 bases short, with 10 bases between. The V gene's germline CDR1 is SGHTA and CDR2 FQGNSA. The CDR3 sequence is CASSSLGNTDTQYF. The CDR3 DNA reads TGTGCCAGCAGCTCCCTAGGAAACACAGATACGCAGTATTTT.

The genes are TRBV11-2 and TRBJ1-1; TRBD1 is a possible D gene (6 bases). In germline, CDR1 is SGHAT, CDR2 FQNNGV. Trimming removed 2 bases at V and 14 bases at J, with 21 bases between. The CDR3 is 14 residues long. CDR3 in DNA: TGTGCCAGCAGCTTACTGCGGGGGGCCGGGGAGCTGTTCTTT. Translation gives CASSLLRGAGELFF.

As to this clonotype: A much bigger clone sits one base away, suggesting this may be a read error. V and J are TRBV20-1 and TRBJ1-4; a possible D gene is TRBD1 (6 bases). There are 15 residues in the CDR3. CDR1 is DFQATT, CDR2 SNEGSKA, per germline (reference sequence). The CDR3 coding sequence is TGCAGTGCTAGAGAGGGGGCGGGAACTATTGAAAAACTGTTTTTT. Protein: CSAREGAGTIEKLFF.

Concerning this clonotype itself: A read error may be the cause here, since a much bigger clone is one base away. The missing conserved phenylalanine or tryptophan at the end of this CDR3 makes a read error likely. This chain links TRBV6-5 with TRBJ1-1; TRBD1 is a possible D gene (6 bases). The CDR3 has 13 residues. V was clipped by 2 bases and J by 4 bases, with 8 bases between them. CDR1 MNHEY and CDR2 SVGAGI come from the germline V gene. Here the CDR3 DNA reads TGTGCCAGCAGTTACGACAGGTCCACTGAAGCTTTCTTG. Translating it yields CASSYDRSTEAFL.

This clonotype has at least ten counts. The rearrangement links TRBV12-3 or TRBV12-4 to TRBJ2-7; no firm D call. V was pared by 6 bases and J by 3 bases, with 6 bases between. The CDR3 sequence is 11 residues long. CDR3 protein: CASRALYEQYF. For the CDR3, the DNA is TGTGCCAGCAGGGCGCTCTACGAGCAGTACTTC.

The chain carries TRBV6-4 and TRBJ2-2; D is undetermined. CDR3 size: 14 residues. Deletions cut 0 bases from V and 6 bases from J, with 8 bases between. Germline assignment: CDR1 MRHNA and CDR2 SNTAGT. The CDR3 DNA is TGTGCCAGCAGTGACTCCACCTGGGCCGGGGAGCTGTTTTTT. The encoded protein is CASSDSTWAGELFF.

A word on this clonotype: Germline and junction disagree at one end, which may indicate a read error. This sequence joins TRBV11-2 and TRBJ2-1, with D perhaps matching TRBD1 (6 bases). This CDR3 has 15 residues. Per germline, CDR1 SGHAT and CDR2 FQNNGV. This CDR3 is CAGSFGGASYNEQFF. CDR3 bases: TGTGCCGGCAGCTTTGGGGGCGCCTCCTACAATGAGCAGTTCTTC.

A word on this clonotype: This may be a read error: a much more frequent sequence differs by one nucleotide. The gene calls are TRBV9 and TRBJ2-5; the match to TRBD2 covers 9 bases. Germline loops: CDR1 SGDLS, CDR2 YYNGEE. V dropped 2 bases and J dropped 11; count of bases not matched to a gene: 10. The CDR3 sequence is 14 residues long. The CDR3: CASSVVAGDNEQYF. The DNA for the CDR3 is TGTGCCAGCAGCGTCGTAGCGGGGGACAATGAGCAGTACTTC.

The chain combines TRBV7-9 with TRBJ1-1; TRBD1 matches at 8 bases. Germline CDR1 and CDR2: SEHNR and FQNEAQ (reference sequence). J was trimmed by 12 bases and V by 4 bases; bases with no gene match: 4. The CDR3 sequence is 11 residues long. The chain's CDR3 is CASSSTGVTFF. CDR3 DNA sequence: TGTGCCAGCAGCTCGACAGGGGTAACTTTCTTT.

This clonotype was observed a handful of times. This chain joins TRBV13 and TRBJ1-4, with D possibly matching TRBD1 (5 bases). The V gene's germline CDR1 is PRHDT and CDR2 FYEKMQ (reference sequence). The CDR3 sequence is 15 residues long. Trimming took off 5 bases at V and 0 bases at J, with 10 bases between the two ends. The CDR3 loop reads CASSRDLATNEKLFF. The CDR3 DNA is TGTGCCAGCAGCCGGGACCTTGCAACTAATGAAAAACTGTTTTTT.

This clonotype was detected a few times. The chain joins TRBV11-3 to TRBJ2-3; D might be TRBD2 (7 bases). V lost 3 bases, J lost 1 base, and 17 bases lay in between. The CDR3 has 17 residues. Per the germline V gene, CDR1 is SGHNT and CDR2 is YENEEA. The CDR3 DNA follows: TGTGCCAGCAGCTTCGGCGGGGGCCTACCCGGCACAGATACGCAGTATTTT. Residues: CASSFGGGLPGTDTQYF.

This clonotype was seen at least ten times. The chain has TRBV11-2 and TRBJ1-5, with D maybe TRBD1 (5 bases). CDR1 is SGHAT, CDR2 FQNNGV, per germline. The CDR3 is 12 residues long. Trimming shortened V by 6 bases and J by 4 bases, and 7 bases separated the two germline ends. CDR3 loop: CASSAGNQPQHF. In nucleotides, the CDR3 is TGTGCCAGCAGTGCAGGGAATCAGCCCCAGCATTTT.

The genes are TRBV20-1 and TRBJ2-5, with D uncertain. CDR1 is DFQATT and CDR2 is SNEGSKA in the germline V gene (reference sequence). With 0 bases removed from V and 5 bases from J, the gap between germline ends came to 10 bases. CDR3 length: 13 amino acids. The CDR3 region has the DNA TGCAGTGCTAGAGATCTCAGGTTGGAGACCCAGTACTTC. Its protein is CSARDLRLETQYF.

This chain joins TRBV7-2 and TRBJ2-7; possibly TRBD2 for D (6 bases). Germline loops: CDR1 SGHTA, CDR2 FQGNSA. CDR3 length: 14 residues. V lost 8 bases, J lost 0 bases, and 14 bases lay in between. Written as DNA, the CDR3 is TGTGCCAGCGGGTTGGACGGGAGCTCCTACGAGCAGTACTTC. This codes for CASGLDGSSYEQYF.

This clonotype was picked up a small number of times. This may stem from a read error, because a much larger clone lies one nucleotide away. In DNA form, the CDR3 reads TGTGCCAGCAGCCAAGACACAGGGAGTACCGATACGCAGTATTTT. It encodes CASSQDTGSTDTQYF. The rearrangement uses TRBV3-1 and TRBJ2-3; D perhaps matches TRBD1 (6 bases). This CDR3 has 15 residues. The germline gives CDR1 LGHDT, CDR2 YNNKEL (reference sequence). The V gene lost 0 bases and the J gene lost 6 bases, with 13 bases spanning the gap.

This clonotype was seen ten or more times. The chain recombines TRBV4-2 with TRBJ2-5; D not certain. This CDR3 comprises 15 residues. V lost 1 base to trimming and J lost 11 bases, with 20 bases between them. Germline V lookup: CDR1 LGHNA, CDR2 YNFKEQ. CDR3 loop: CASSQAARDLKTQYF. The CDR3 DNA follows: TGTGCCAGCAGCCAAGCGGCAAGGGATTTAAAAACGCAGTACTTC.